Listed here are 23 T cell receptor beta chains from one sample, sequenced in a study of blood T cells in healthy people across ages. A second PCR, run for roughly 7 to 12 cycles, used a sample-barcoded 5' primer plus a J-beta primer mix. TCRdb used MiXCR to reprocess the 5' RACE reads, holding one entry per CDR3 protein. The sample carries fewer than 2 million distinct CDR3 sequences, around 40% recorded once. Sequences were obtained from blood. These receptors all stem from a human donor in good health.

The J gene is TRBJ2-7, the V gene TRBV6-6; 7 bases match TRBD1. The germline CDR1 and CDR2 sequences are MNHNY and SVGAGI (reference sequence). CDR3 length: 15 residues. V shed 0 bases, J shed 4 bases, and the junction held 6 bases outside the gene matches. The DNA of the CDR3 is TGTGCCAGCAGTTACTCGACAGGGTATGGGTACGAGCAGTACTTC. Translated, it gives CASSYSTGYGYEQYF.

This chain joins TRBV3-1 and TRBJ1-4; no clear D. This CDR3 is built from 15 residues. Trimming took off 4 bases at V and 5 bases at J, with 14 bases between the two ends. The germline V gene encodes CDR1 LGHDT and CDR2 YNNKEL (reference sequence). CDR3 region: CASSLNEILNEKLFF. In nucleotides, the CDR3 is TGTGCCAGCAGCCTTAACGAGATTTTGAATGAAAAACTGTTTTTT.

This clonotype has a single count. This may be a read error, as it is one base from a much larger clone. V and J are TRBV6-6 and TRBJ2-5, with D perhaps TRBD2 (5 bases). The CDR3 extends over 14 amino acids. V was clipped by 11 bases and J by 7 bases, with 23 bases between them. Germline assignment: CDR1 MNHNY and CDR2 SVGAGI (reference sequence). The CDR3 region is CAGKDDLAPGTQYF. In nucleotides, the CDR3 is TGTGCCGGCAAAGATGACCTAGCTCCCGGGACCCAGTACTTC.

This clonotype has a handful of counts. V and J are TRBV2 and TRBJ2-5; no definite D call. This CDR3 is built from 12 residues. From germline, CDR1 is SNHLY and CDR2 FYNNEI. The V end was cut by 7 bases, the J end by 2 bases, with 8 bases between. CDR3 protein: CASKGSQETQYF. The CDR3 DNA reads as TGTGCCAGCAAGGGCTCTCAAGAGACCCAGTACTTC.

The chain uses TRBV5-6 and TRBJ2-5, with 9 bases lining up with TRBD1. Germline V CDR1 and CDR2: SGHDT, YYEEEE. V shed 0 bases and J 4 bases; nucleotides not matched to a gene: 4. This CDR3 is built from 15 residues. The DNA for the CDR3 is TGTGCCAGCAGCTTGGGGGTGACAGGGGGAGAGACCCAGTACTTC. Translating gives CASSLGVTGGETQYF.

This clonotype was detected only a few times. The chain combines TRBV5-5 with TRBJ1-1; D might be TRBD1 (6 bases). Trimming left V 4 bases short and J 7 bases short, with 20 bases between. From germline, CDR1 is SGHKS and CDR2 YYEKEE (reference sequence). This CDR3 has 15 amino acids. This chain's CDR3 is CASSRVPGEAGEAFF. The CDR3 DNA sequence: TGTGCCAGCAGCAGGGTTCCAGGGGAGGCCGGTGAAGCTTTCTTT.

This clonotype was seen only a few times. A junction end diverges from the germline sequence, so it may reflect a read error. The chain is built from TRBV7-9 and TRBJ1-1, with 7 bases that match TRBD1. Germline assignment: CDR1 SEHNR and CDR2 FQNEAQ (reference sequence). CDR3 length: 15 amino acids. Here the CDR3 DNA reads TGTGCCAGCAGCCGTCGACAGGGCAACGTAGGTGAAGCTTTTTTT. Encoded protein: CASSRRQGNVGEAFF.

This clonotype was observed a few times. The gene calls are TRBV5-4 and TRBJ2-1; a weak D match, TRBD2 (6 bases). CDR1 is SGHNT, CDR2 YYREEE, per germline (reference sequence). The CDR3 runs to 17 residues. Trimming shortened V by 4 bases and J by 2 bases, and 19 bases separated the two germline ends. The CDR3, as DNA: TGTGCCAGCAGCCAACTTCGGGATTCGGGGGCCTACAATGAGCAGTTCTTC. This sequence encodes CASSQLRDSGAYNEQFF. The full variable domain, rest sourced from reference TRBV5-4 and TRBJ2-1, is ETGVTQSPTHLIKTRGQQVTLRCSSQSGHNTVSWYQQALGQGPQFIFQYYREEENGRGNFPPRFSGLQFPNYSSELNVNALELDDSALYLCASSQLRDSGAYNEQFFGPGTRLTVL.

V gene TRBV6-2 or TRBV6-3 combines with J gene TRBJ2-1; possible D gene TRBD1, 5 bases. The CDR3 covers 15 residues. V was trimmed by 0 bases and J by 2 bases, leaving 8 bases between them. Germline V gene lookup returns CDR1 MNHEY and CDR2 SVGEGT. DNA for the CDR3: TGTGCCAGCAGTTACTCAGGGGCCACCTACAATGAGCAGTTCTTC. It translates to CASSYSGATYNEQFF.

Comments on this clonotype: An end of the junction differs from the germline gene, which may be a read error. The rearrangement uses TRBV10-3 and TRBJ1-5, with 7 bases aligning to TRBD1. The CDR3 covers 15 residues. Germline V gives CDR1 ENHRY, CDR2 SYGVKD. In DNA, the CDR3 is TGTGCCATCAGTGACGAGGGACAGAGCAATCAGTCCCAGCATTTT. It is translated as CAISDEGQSNQSQHF.

The table lists this clonotype with many counts. The CDR3 nucleotides read TGTGCCAGCTCACCCCCGAGAGGGCTCAACTATGGCTACACCTTC. Amino acid sequence: CASSPPRGLNYGYTF. The genes are TRBV18 and TRBJ1-2; D not certain. Germline CDR1 is KGHSH and CDR2 is LQKENI. The V and J ends lost 3 bases and 2 bases respectively, with 13 bases between them. The length of the CDR3 is 15 residues.

This clonotype has a handful of counts. The chain recombines TRBV11-3 with TRBJ1-2; D uncertain. There are 14 residues in the CDR3. CDR1 is SGHNT and CDR2 is YENEEA in the germline V gene. Deletions cut 3 bases from V and 8 bases from J, with 16 bases between. The CDR3 region is CASSLSRMSYGYTF. DNA of the CDR3: TGTGCCAGCAGCTTGTCAAGGATGTCCTACGGCTACACCTTC.

For this clonotype: The junction departs from the called germline gene at one end, perhaps through a read error. V and J are TRBV19 and TRBJ1-4; D is unresolved. The CDR3 length is 18 residues. The germline gives CDR1 LNHDA, CDR2 SQIVND (reference sequence). The chain's CDR3 is CASSISGMGLVTNEKRFF. For the CDR3, the DNA is TGTGCCAGTAGTATATCTGGGATGGGTCTAGTGACTAATGAAAAACGGTTTTTT.

There are a few counts of this clonotype. The chain employs TRBV27 and TRBJ1-5; D uncertain. V was pared by 3 bases and J by 0 bases, with 9 bases between. Germline CDR1 and CDR2: MNHEY and SMNVEV (reference sequence). The CDR3 is 15 amino acids. The CDR3 bases are TGTGCCAGCAGTTTTGTCCCCAGTAGCAATCAGCCCCAGCATTTT. This translates into CASSFVPSSNQPQHF.

The gene calls are TRBV7-2 and TRBJ2-3; 14 positions agree with TRBD2. Germline assignment: CDR1 SGHTA and CDR2 FQGNSA. This CDR3 comprises 15 residues. The junction had 8 bases not matched to a gene; V was cut back by 7 bases and J by 8 bases. The CDR3 loop reads CASNQFGLAGGTQYF. The CDR3 nucleotides read TGTGCCAGCAACCAATTCGGACTAGCGGGGGGTACGCAGTATTTT.

On this clonotype itself: Sequence at one end of the junction differs from germline and may be a read error. The chain employs TRBV12-3 or TRBV12-4 and TRBJ2-3; D unclear. The CDR3 spans 13 residues. Here the CDR3 reads CASSLAGADAQYF. The DNA of the CDR3 is TGTGCCAGCAGTTTAGCGGGCGCAGATGCGCAGTATTTT.

The chain combines TRBV10-3 with TRBJ1-2; D unclear. Germline V gives CDR1 ENHRY, CDR2 SYGVKD. V was shortened by 3 bases and J by 4 bases, with 9 bases between the two germline ends. The CDR3 runs to 13 residues. CDR3 DNA: TGTGCCATCAGTGACAGCCTCCTCTATGGCTACACCTTC. This translates into CAISDSLLYGYTF.

This clonotype occurred a few times. This chain connects TRBV9 to TRBJ1-2; D unclear. The germline gives CDR1 SGDLS, CDR2 YYNGEE. CDR3 length equals 14 residues. V was shortened by 3 bases and J by 3 bases, with 12 bases between the two germline ends. The CDR3 spells CASSARAGHYGYTF. In nucleotides, the CDR3 is TGTGCCAGCAGCGCCCGGGCCGGGCACTATGGCTACACCTTC.

This clonotype was observed a few times. The gene calls are TRBV25-1 and TRBJ1-2; TRBD1 matches at 8 bases. The CDR3 length is 14 residues. The V gene end was trimmed by 4 bases and the J gene end by 3 bases; junction bases not matched to a gene: 4. From germline, CDR1 is MGHDK and CDR2 SYGVNS. The CDR3 reads CASSAPGQDYGYTF. The CDR3 DNA reads TGTGCCAGCAGTGCCCCGGGACAGGACTATGGCTACACCTTC.

The chain employs TRBV20-1 and TRBJ2-1; 9 nucleotides align to TRBD2. V was clipped by 5 bases and J by 9 bases; unmatched bases: 8. The CDR3 covers 13 residues. In germline, CDR1 is DFQATT, CDR2 SNEGSKA (reference sequence). The DNA of the CDR3 is TGCAGTGCTCTGAGCGGGGGGAGTGGTGAGCAGTTCTTC. It translates to CSALSGGSGEQFF.

The chain is built from TRBV9 and TRBJ2-3; TRBD2 matches 7 bases. The V gene's germline CDR1 is SGDLS and CDR2 YYNGEE. Germline trimming cut 0 bases from V and 2 bases from J; bases unmatched to any gene: 3. The CDR3 has 15 residues. DNA of the CDR3: TGTGCCAGCAGCGTAGTGGGGGGGGACACAGATACGCAGTATTTT. This gives the protein CASSVVGGDTDTQYF. The full variable domain, rest sourced from reference TRBV9 and TRBJ2-3, is DSGVTQTPKHLITATGQRVTLRCSPRSGDLSVYWYQQSLDQGLQFLIQYYNGEERAKGNILERFSAQQFPDLHSELNLSSLELGDSALYFCASSVVGGDTDTQYFGPGTRLTVL.

The CDR3 loop reads CASTFSGAKNIQYF. As DNA, the CDR3 is TGTGCCAGCACATTCTCTGGGGCCAAAAACATTCAGTACTTC. The rearrangement uses TRBV28 and TRBJ2-4; D unresolved. Trimming removed 7 bases from V and 1 base from J, with 11 bases in between. The CDR3 totals 14 residues. The germline CDR1 and CDR2 sequences are MDHEN and SYDVKM.

This clonotype was observed at least ten times. This chain connects TRBV18 to TRBJ2-1, with D uncertain. CDR1 is KGHSH and CDR2 is LQKENI in the germline V gene. Trimming took off 8 bases at V and 0 bases at J, with 8 bases between the two ends. This CDR3 spans 13 amino acids. DNA for the CDR3: TGTGCCAGCAGTCCCGTCTCCTACAATGAGCAGTTCTTC. Protein sequence: CASSPVSYNEQFF.